The 22 T cell receptor beta chains given below trace back to one sample, sequenced in a study of regulatory T cells in long-lasting Graves disease. Arm-PCR of CDR3 regions and iRepertoire HTBI primers were the basis on which TCR beta libraries were built. TCRdb reprocessed the multiplex PCR reads with MiXCR, giving one entry per CDR3 protein. The sample includes roughly 400,000 distinct CDR3 sequences, less than 20% of them seen just once. Time point of the sample: newly diagnosed GD, antithyroid drugs for less than 3 months. There was RNA extracted from PBMCs, and the TCR library was made from it. This sample also appeared in a second study, on T cells in Graves' hyperthyroidism and ophthalmopathy.

The sequencing used peripheral blood mononuclear cells (PBMCs), collected at new diagnosis, from a patient treated with antithyroid drugs. The origin of the receptors is a woman aged 18-35 years with Graves disease.

The table lists this clonotype with many counts. This chain uses TRBV6-2 or TRBV6-3 with TRBJ2-5; D perhaps matches TRBD1 (5 bases). This CDR3 is 14 amino acids long. Germline V gene sequence: CDR1 MNHEY, CDR2 SVGEGT. V dropped 6 bases and J dropped 5 bases, with 16 bases sitting between them. The CDR3: CASSSRRGLETQYF. The CDR3 bases are TGTGCCAGCAGCTCCCGAAGGGGCTTGGAGACCCAGTACTTC.

This clonotype was counted ten times or more. The rearrangement uses TRBV6-2 or TRBV6-3 and TRBJ2-5; no clear D gene. Germline V gene data show CDR1 as MNHEY and CDR2 as SVGEGT. The CDR3 loop spans 13 amino acids. Between the trimmed V and J ends, which lost 5 bases and 14 bases, there was a span of 21 bases. CDR3 region: CASSESRAQTLYF. The CDR3 nucleotides are TGTGCCAGCAGTGAAAGTCGGGCCCAAACCCTATACTTC.

This clonotype was seen at least ten times. This chain uses TRBV20-1 with TRBJ2-5; TRBD1 matches 8 bases. With 4 bases clipped from V and 4 bases from J, the junction kept 5 bases outside the gene matches. The germline V gene encodes CDR1 DFQATT and CDR2 SNEGSKA (reference sequence). CDR3 length: 13 amino acids. For the CDR3, the DNA is TGCAGTGCTATCAGGGGGCAAAGAGAGACCCAGTACTTC. Protein product: CSAIRGQRETQYF.

The V call is TRBV4-1, the J call TRBJ2-7; TRBD1 matches at 7 bases. Germline V gene lookup returns CDR1 MGHRA and CDR2 YSYEKL. The CDR3 consists of 16 residues. V shed 4 bases, J shed 2 bases, and the junction held 11 bases outside the gene matches. The CDR3 sequence is CASSLVFRDRPYEQYF. The CDR3, as DNA: TGCGCCAGCAGCCTAGTCTTCCGGGACAGACCCTACGAGCAGTACTTC.

There are many counts of this clonotype. The V and J genes are TRBV3-1 and TRBJ2-1; tentative D call: TRBD1 (6 bases). The V gene's germline CDR1 is LGHDT and CDR2 YNNKEL (reference sequence). This CDR3 has 15 amino acids. V was trimmed by 0 bases and J by 7 bases, leaving 13 bases between them. DNA for the CDR3: TGTGCCAGCAGCCAAGATCCGGCAGGGGCTAATGAGCAGTTCTTC. It codes for CASSQDPAGANEQFF.

This clonotype was recorded at least ten times. The chain recombines TRBV30 with TRBJ1-2; D gene ambiguous. From germline, CDR1 is GTSNPN and CDR2 SVGIG (reference sequence). Trimming left V 2 bases short and J 5 bases short, with 9 bases between. This CDR3 has 12 residues. CDR3 nucleotides: TGTGCCTGGAGTCCTGGACTGTATGGCTACACCTTC. As protein: CAWSPGLYGYTF.

This clonotype came up a few times. J is TRBJ2-3 and V is TRBV6-1, with a possible D match to TRBD2 (6 bases). V was clipped by 1 base and J by 7 bases, with 15 bases between them. This CDR3 has 15 amino acids. Germline CDR1 and CDR2: MNHNS and SASEGT. As DNA, the CDR3 is TGTGCCAGCAGTGAAGTAGAGGAGGAGGGGAATACGCAGTATTTT. Amino acids: CASSEVEEEGNTQYF.

This clonotype was seen once. The rearrangement uses TRBV12-3 or TRBV12-4 and TRBJ1-1; unclear D gene. The germline V and J ends were trimmed by 7 bases and 0 bases, with 15 bases remaining between them. The length of the CDR3 is 15 residues. CDR3 in amino acids: CASMEGSTLNTEAFF. CDR3 sequence (DNA): TGTGCCAGCATGGAGGGATCTACATTGAACACTGAAGCTTTCTTT.

This sequence joins TRBV28 and TRBJ2-7, with 13 positions matching TRBD2. Germline V gene data show CDR1 as MDHEN and CDR2 as SYDVKM. This CDR3 is built from 16 residues. Trimming removed 4 bases from V and 6 bases from J; junction bases left unmatched: 9. CDR3 sequence: CASSWTSGSMGAEQYF. CDR3 bases: TGTGCCAGCAGTTGGACTAGCGGGAGCATGGGTGCCGAGCAGTACTTC.

This chain uses TRBV7-2 with TRBJ1-5; D remains unclear. V lost 3 bases and J lost 3, with 6 bases in between. CDR3 size: 13 residues. Germline V gene data show CDR1 as SGHTA and CDR2 as FQGNSA. CDR3 in DNA: TGTGCCAGCAGCTTGACACACAATCAGCCCCAGCATTTT. It yields the protein CASSLTHNQPQHF.

This clonotype was seen a few times. The chain combines TRBV5-1 with TRBJ2-5; no firm D call. Trimming stripped 0 bases from V and 1 base from J, with 4 bases between. Germline V gives CDR1 SGHRS, CDR2 YFSETQ. The CDR3 runs to 13 residues. The DNA of the CDR3 is TGCGCCAGCAGCTTGGTTATCCAAGAGACCCAGTACTTC. It encodes CASSLVIQETQYF.

The rearrangement joins TRBV4-1 to TRBJ2-5, with 9 bases aligning to TRBD2. The J call is in doubt because the DNA end fits TRBJ2-7 better. The CDR3 contains 18 residues. Germline V gene sequence: CDR1 MGHRA, CDR2 YSYEKL. DNA of the CDR3: TGCGCCAGCAGCCAAGGGCCGTTAGCGGGAGCTCTTTCCTACGAGCAGTACTTC. It codes for CASSQGPLAGALSYEQYF.

V is TRBV3-1 and J is TRBJ2-3; the D is unclear. This CDR3 is 13 amino acids long. The germline V gene has CDR1 LGHDT and CDR2 YNNKEL (reference sequence). Trimming shortened V by 0 bases and J by 4 bases, and 5 bases separated the two germline ends. CDR3 DNA sequence: TGTGCCAGCAGCCAAGAGAGGCCAGATACGCAGTATTTT. Translating it yields CASSQERPDTQYF.

This clonotype was counted many times. The chain combines TRBV6-1 with TRBJ1-1; perhaps TRBD1 as D (6 bases). The germline CDR1 and CDR2 sequences are MNHNS and SASEGT. CDR3 size: 15 residues. Between the trimmed V and J ends, which lost 5 bases and 5 bases, there was a span of 18 bases. CDR3 region: CASSQSRVQGTEAFF. DNA of the CDR3: TGTGCCAGCAGTCAGAGCAGGGTGCAGGGGACTGAAGCTTTCTTT.

This clonotype has ten or more counts. The V and J genes are TRBV20-1 and TRBJ2-7; 11 bases are shared with TRBD2. Germline V gene lookup returns CDR1 DFQATT and CDR2 SNEGSKA (reference sequence). J was trimmed by 2 bases and V by 2 bases; bases with no gene match: 5. This CDR3 region has 15 residues. CDR3 amino acids: CSARQLAGDTYEQYF. CDR3 nucleotide sequence: TGCAGTGCTAGACAACTAGCGGGAGACACCTACGAGCAGTACTTC.

Comments on this clonotype: Since no conserved phenylalanine or tryptophan closes the CDR3, a read error is the likely cause. This chain uses TRBV7-9 with TRBJ2-3; the D is unclear. Germline CDR1 reads SEHNR; CDR2 reads FQNEAQ (reference sequence). The CDR3 contains 13 residues. The V gene lost 0 bases and the J gene lost 4 bases, with 5 bases spanning the gap. Written as DNA, the CDR3 is TGTGCCAGCAGCTTAGCGGCTGCAGATACGCAGTATTCT. It encodes CASSLAAADTQYS.

This clonotype was recorded at least ten times. The CDR3 reads CASSPPARETQYF. In DNA form, the CDR3 reads TGTGCCAGCTCACCACCGGCGAGAGAGACCCAGTACTTC. The rearrangement uses TRBV18 and TRBJ2-5; no reliable D call. Germline loops: CDR1 KGHSH, CDR2 LQKENI. The V gene lost 0 bases and the J gene lost 4 bases, with 6 bases spanning the gap. CDR3 length: 13 amino acids.

Remarks on this clonotype: This likely traces to a read error, being one base from a far larger clone. The chain employs TRBV12-3 or TRBV12-4 and TRBJ2-1; D perhaps matches TRBD1 (6 bases). The ends were cut back, 1 base at V and 10 bases at J, with 14 bases in the middle. The CDR3 extends over 14 amino acids. The CDR3 protein is CASSLEGTTYEQFF. For the CDR3, the DNA is TGTGCCAGCAGTTTAGAAGGGACAACCTACGAGCAGTTCTTC.

The chain employs TRBV5-1 and TRBJ2-2; 9 positions agree with TRBD1. Germline V lookup: CDR1 SGHRS, CDR2 YFSETQ. The CDR3 is made up of 15 amino acids. V gave up 5 bases and J gave up 1 base; unmatched junction bases: 3. The CDR3 spells CASSTGGENTGELFF. The CDR3 coding sequence is TGCGCCAGCAGTACAGGGGGCGAGAACACCGGGGAGCTGTTTTTT.

This clonotype was counted ten times or more. In nucleotides, the CDR3 is TGTGCCAGCAGTTTAACCAGGGGAAGTGAAGCTTTCTTT. Translated: CASSLTRGSEAFF. The chain recombines TRBV27 with TRBJ1-1; D may be TRBD1 (6 bases). Trimming took off 2 bases at V and 7 bases at J, with 11 bases between the two ends. Germline CDR1 MNHEY, CDR2 SMNVEV (reference sequence). This CDR3 is 13 amino acids long.

Of note for this clonotype: Its ends do not fully match the called genes, so a read error is possible. CDR3 protein: CASSQDRGDSGEETQYF. DNA of the CDR3: TGCGCCAGCAGCCAAGATCGGGGGGATTCGGGAGAAGAGACCCAGTACTTC. This chain links TRBV11-2 with TRBJ2-5, with 7 bases matching TRBD2. The germline CDR1 and CDR2 sequences are SGHAT and FQNNGV. This CDR3 is built from 17 residues.

This chain joins TRBV29-1 and TRBJ2-1; 11 bases align to TRBD1. CDR3 size: 16 residues. With V trimmed by 8 bases and J by 1 base, 10 bases remained unmatched. Germline V gene sequence: CDR1 SQVTM, CDR2 ANQGSEA. The CDR3 is CSLAMGTGGSYNEQFF. CDR3 bases: TGCAGCCTAGCCATGGGGACAGGGGGGTCCTACAATGAGCAGTTCTTC.